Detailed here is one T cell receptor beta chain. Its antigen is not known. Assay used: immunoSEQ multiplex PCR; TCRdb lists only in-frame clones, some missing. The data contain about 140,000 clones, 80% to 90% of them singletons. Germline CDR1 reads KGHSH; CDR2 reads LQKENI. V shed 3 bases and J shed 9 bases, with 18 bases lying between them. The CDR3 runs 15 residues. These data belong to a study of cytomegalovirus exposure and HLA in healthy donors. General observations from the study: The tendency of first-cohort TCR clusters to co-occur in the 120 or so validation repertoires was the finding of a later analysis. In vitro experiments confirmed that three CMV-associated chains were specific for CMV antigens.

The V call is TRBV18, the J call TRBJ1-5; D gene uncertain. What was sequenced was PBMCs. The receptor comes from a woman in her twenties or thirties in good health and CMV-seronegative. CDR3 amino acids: CASSPEDGVGWPQHF. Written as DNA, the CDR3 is TGTGCCAGCTCACCTGAGGACGGGGTCGGTTGGCCCCAGCATTTT.